The following is a T cell receptor (beta chain) sequence with its context. Antigen: not known. This CDR3 comprises 16 residues. V lost 7 bases and J lost 2; bases outside the gene matches: 8. Germline assignment: CDR1 LGHNT and CDR2 FRNRAP. The PCR was carried out with 60 Vbeta primers and 13 Jbeta primers. Produced via immunoSEQ multiplex PCR; TCRdb's table is partial and in-frame only. The sample shows about 140,000 clones, roughly four fifths of them seen only once. These data come from a study of cytomegalovirus exposure and HLA in healthy donors. Study observations and caveats: CMV antigen specificity of a few CMV-associated chains was confirmed in vitro. A later analysis found common viral pathogens apparently linked to several of the most significant clusters. The majority of CMV-associated TCR beta chains were reported as apparently HLA-restricted in a later analysis.

The chain couples TRBV12-5 to TRBJ1-2; 12 nucleotides align to TRBD1. This receptor was taken from a woman aged 50 to 60 in good health and CMV-seropositive. Sequencing input: PBMCs. The CDR3, as DNA: TGTGCTAGTGCCTCCGGGACAGGGGGCGAAAACTATGGCTACACCTTC. Its translation: CASASGTGGENYGYTF.